What follows are 18 T cell receptor beta chains derived from one specimen sequenced in a study of cytomegalovirus exposure and HLA in healthy donors. PCR involved 60 Vbeta and 13 Jbeta primers. Method: immunoSEQ multiplex PCR; TCRdb's copy keeps in-frame clones and lacks some. This sample carries more than 150,000 clones, more than 65% of them seen once, and the ten largest clones take approximately 3.8%. Sequenced material: PBMCs. The source is a middle-aged man in good health and CMV-seronegative.

The genes are TRBV19 and TRBJ2-7; the match to TRBD1 covers 8 bases. CDR1 LNHDA and CDR2 SQIVND come from the germline V gene (reference sequence). V was pared by 2 bases and J by 5 bases, with 2 bases of the junction left unmatched. The CDR3 spans 13 residues. The CDR3 sequence is CASSIRTGNEQYF. The CDR3 nucleotides read TGTGCCAGTAGTATAAGGACAGGGAACGAGCAGTACTTC.

The chain uses TRBV25-1 and TRBJ1-1; D is unclear. V was trimmed by 4 bases and J by 1 base, leaving 13 bases between them. The germline V gene has CDR1 MGHDK and CDR2 SYGVNS. The CDR3 covers 15 residues. The CDR3 sequence is CASSAGTPWNTEAFF. The CDR3 DNA is TGTGCCAGCAGTGCTGGTACACCTTGGAACACTGAAGCTTTCTTT.

The CDR3 loop reads CASSRPDRGSEQFF. For the CDR3, the DNA is TGTGCCAGCAGCCGTCCGGACAGGGGGAGTGAGCAGTTCTTC. The V call is TRBV7-3, the J call TRBJ2-1; 10 bases are a match to TRBD1. The V gene's germline CDR1 is SGHTA and CDR2 FQGTGA. V was pared by 5 bases and J by 9 bases, with 7 bases of the junction left unmatched. The CDR3 totals 14 residues.

J is TRBJ1-2 and V is TRBV4-3, with 9 positions matching TRBD1. J was trimmed by 8 bases and V by 1 base; bases with no gene match: 8. CDR3 length: 15 amino acids. The V gene's germline CDR1 is LGHNA and CDR2 YSLEER. The CDR3 sequence: CASSQVRTGAGGYTF. The CDR3 DNA reads TGCGCCAGCAGCCAAGTCCGGACAGGGGCCGGCGGCTACACCTTC.

This clone has a handful of counts. The genes are TRBV27 and TRBJ2-3; no clear D gene. CDR1 MNHEY and CDR2 SMNVEV come from the germline V gene (reference sequence). The CDR3 extends over 16 amino acids. V was pared by 2 bases and J by 6 bases, with 18 bases between. The CDR3 here is CASSLGLGSLTDTQYF. CDR3 coding DNA: TGTGCCAGCAGTTTAGGGTTGGGCTCCCTAACGGATACGCAGTATTTT.

The chain carries TRBV4-1 and TRBJ1-2; 8 bases line up with TRBD1. This CDR3 spans 17 amino acids. V trimming: 1 base; J trimming: 1 base; junction bases outside the gene matches: 8. Germline V gene data show CDR1 as MGHRA and CDR2 as YSYEKL. The CDR3 protein is CASSQGPGQDFNYGYTF. The CDR3 nucleotides are TGCGCCAGCAGCCAAGGTCCGGGACAGGACTTTAACTATGGCTACACCTTC.

In regard to this clone: A read error may account for a junction end that differs from germline. The chain joins TRBV7-2 to TRBJ1-5; TRBD1 is a possible D gene (6 bases). The CDR3 spans 17 residues. CDR1 is SGHTA, CDR2 FQGNSA, per germline. The CDR3 loop is CAGSLGGGRLSNQPQHF. The CDR3 nucleotides read TGTGCCGGCAGCTTAGGCGGGGGCAGACTTAGCAATCAGCCCCAGCATTTT.

The genes are TRBV13 and TRBJ2-2, with TRBD2 matching over 8 bases. V shed 9 bases, J shed 4 bases, and the junction held 7 bases outside the gene matches. Per the germline V gene, CDR1 is PRHDT and CDR2 is FYEKMQ (reference sequence). The CDR3 contains 14 residues. CDR3 region: CARGPGTSTGELFF. The CDR3 bases are TGTGCCAGGGGTCCCGGGACTAGCACCGGGGAGCTGTTTTTT.

The chain employs TRBV6-5 and TRBJ1-5; 12 bases are shared with TRBD1. Germline-derived CDR1 and CDR2 are MNHEY and SVGAGI. J gave up 8 bases and V 4 bases, and 9 bases lay outside the gene matches. The CDR3 consists of 16 residues. The CDR3 DNA reads TGTGCCAGCAGTTTATCCGGGACAGGGGGCGGGAAGCCCCAGCATTTT. This translates into CASSLSGTGGGKPQHF.

This sequence joins TRBV11-2 and TRBJ2-5, with TRBD2 as a possible D gene (6 bases). The last part of the DNA fits TRBJ2-7 better; the J call may be wrong. The germline gives CDR1 SGHAT, CDR2 FQNNGV. CDR3 length: 14 amino acids. CDR3 amino acids: CASSQAGTPDEQYF. The CDR3 nucleotides read TGTGCCAGCAGCCAGGCGGGGACTCCCGACGAGCAGTACTTC.

This chain links TRBV7-2 with TRBJ1-1; D may be TRBD1 (6 bases). The CDR3 has 15 amino acids. V lost 5 bases, J lost 1 base, and 14 bases lay in between. CDR1 and CDR2 (germline): SGHTA, FQGNSA. The DNA for the CDR3 is TGTGCCAGCAGCGGGAGGGGGACATCGAACACTGAAGCTTTCTTT. Amino acids: CASSGRGTSNTEAFF.

Points on this clone: Other DNA sequences in the same sample also yield this CDR3. The rearrangement links TRBV2 to TRBJ2-7; TRBD1 matches at 7 bases. Germline V gene data show CDR1 as SNHLY and CDR2 as FYNNEI. V lost 6 bases and J lost 4; bases outside the gene matches: 12. The CDR3 length is 15 residues. CDR3: CASRNSGTETYEQYF. CDR3 bases: TGTGCCAGCAGGAACTCCGGGACAGAAACTTACGAGCAGTACTTC.

This sequence joins TRBV6-5 and TRBJ2-4, with D uncertain. Trimming pared 2 bases from V and 1 base from J, leaving 9 bases between. This CDR3 is 15 amino acids long. Germline CDR1 and CDR2: MNHEY and SVGAGI. CDR3 DNA: TGTGCCAGCAGTTACCTGGCGGATGCCAAAAACATTCAGTACTTC. It yields the protein CASSYLADAKNIQYF.

This clone was detected only once. The chain is built from TRBV19 and TRBJ1-5; 7 nucleotides line up with TRBD1. V lost 7 bases and J lost 7; bases outside the gene matches: 7. CDR1 is LNHDA, CDR2 SQIVND, per germline (reference sequence). The CDR3 length is 13 residues. CDR3 protein: CASTMTGYQPQHF. In DNA form, the CDR3 reads TGTGCCAGTACCATGACAGGGTACCAGCCCCAGCATTTT. Full variable domain (missing parts from reference TRBV19 and TRBJ1-5): DGGITQSPKYLFRKEGQNVTLSCEQNLNHDAMYWYRQDPGQGLRLIYYSQIVNDFQKGDIAEGYSVSREKKESFPLTVTSAQKNPTAFYLCASTMTGYQPQHFGDGTRLSIL.

This sequence joins TRBV5-1 and TRBJ1-1; D is possibly TRBD1 (6 bases). Germline lookup yields CDR1 SGHRS and CDR2 YFSETQ. V was pared by 3 bases and J by 5 bases, with 14 bases between. The CDR3 is made up of 14 amino acids. This chain's CDR3 is CASSSGGGWTEAFF. CDR3 nucleotides: TGCGCCAGCAGCTCGGGAGGGGGATGGACTGAAGCTTTCTTT. Full variable domain (outside the CDR3, taken from reference TRBV5-1 and TRBJ1-1): KAGVTQTPRYLIKTRGQQVTLSCSPISGHRSVSWYQQTPGQGLQFLFEYFSETQRNKGNFPGRFSGRQFSNSRSEMNVSTLELGDSALYLCASSSGGGWTEAFFGQGTRLTVV.

The chain recombines TRBV11-2 with TRBJ2-3; the D gene is possibly TRBD1 (5 bases). In germline, CDR1 is SGHAT, CDR2 FQNNGV. The CDR3 sequence is 14 residues long. The V end was cut by 4 bases, the J end by 2 bases, with 10 bases between. The CDR3 nucleotides read TGTGCCAGCAGCTCTGGGGCTCTCACAGATACGCAGTATTTT. As protein: CASSSGALTDTQYF.

V usage is TRBV6-1 and J usage is TRBJ1-5; no firm D call. The V gene's germline CDR1 is MNHNS and CDR2 SASEGT. Between the trimmed V and J ends, which lost 2 bases and 6 bases, there was a span of 11 bases. The CDR3 loop spans 14 amino acids. CDR3 protein: CASSEFGNSQPQHF. CDR3 in DNA: TGTGCCAGCAGTGAATTTGGAAACAGTCAGCCCCAGCATTTT.

The genes are TRBV9 and TRBJ2-1, with TRBD2 matching 8 bases. Germline V CDR1 and CDR2: SGDLS, YYNGEE. Germline trimming cut 7 bases from V and 4 bases from J; bases unmatched to any gene: 7. CDR3 size: 14 residues. CDR3 amino acids: CASGRGALYNEQFF. The CDR3 DNA is TGTGCCAGCGGGCGGGGGGCCCTGTACAATGAGCAGTTCTTC.